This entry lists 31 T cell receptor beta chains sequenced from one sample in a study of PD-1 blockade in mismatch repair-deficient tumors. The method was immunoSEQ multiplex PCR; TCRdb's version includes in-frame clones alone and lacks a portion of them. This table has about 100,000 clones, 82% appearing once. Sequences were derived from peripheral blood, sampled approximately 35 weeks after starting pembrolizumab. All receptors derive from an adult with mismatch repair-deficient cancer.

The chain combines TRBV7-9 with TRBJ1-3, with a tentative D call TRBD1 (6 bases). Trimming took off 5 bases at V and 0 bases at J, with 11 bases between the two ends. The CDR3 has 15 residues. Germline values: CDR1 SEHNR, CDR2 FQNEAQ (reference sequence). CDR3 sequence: CASSITGSSGNTIYF. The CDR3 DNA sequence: TGTGCCAGCAGCATAACAGGGAGCTCTGGAAACACCATATATTTT.

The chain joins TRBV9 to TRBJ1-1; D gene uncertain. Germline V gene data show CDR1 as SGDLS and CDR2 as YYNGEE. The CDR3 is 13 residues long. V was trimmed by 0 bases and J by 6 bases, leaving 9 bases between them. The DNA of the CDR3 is TGTGCCAGCAGCGTAGTGGGGATGTCTGAAGCTTTCTTT. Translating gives CASSVVGMSEAFF. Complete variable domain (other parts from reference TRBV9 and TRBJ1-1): DSGVTQTPKHLITATGQRVTLRCSPRSGDLSVYWYQQSLDQGLQFLIQYYNGEERAKGNILERFSAQQFPDLHSELNLSSLELGDSALYFCASSVVGMSEAFFGQGTRLTVV.

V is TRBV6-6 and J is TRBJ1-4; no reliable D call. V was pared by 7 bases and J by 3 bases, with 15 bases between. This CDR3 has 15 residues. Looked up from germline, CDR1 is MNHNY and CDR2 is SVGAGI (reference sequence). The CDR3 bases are TGTGCCAGCAAACCGGGCGGGGTAGCTAATGAAAAACTGTTTTTT. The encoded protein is CASKPGGVANEKLFF.

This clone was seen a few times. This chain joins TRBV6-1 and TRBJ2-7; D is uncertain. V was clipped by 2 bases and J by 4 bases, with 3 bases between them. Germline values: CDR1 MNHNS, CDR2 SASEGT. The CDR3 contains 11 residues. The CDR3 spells CASSESYEQYF. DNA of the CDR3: TGTGCCAGCAGTGAATCTTACGAGCAGTACTTC.

CDR3 sequence reads: CASILKTGIRDTIYF. The CDR3 DNA is TGTGCCAGCATCTTAAAGACGGGAATACGAGACACCATATATTTT. V gene TRBV6-4 combines with J gene TRBJ1-3; D gene ambiguous. V was cut by 7 bases and J by 8 bases, with 21 bases left in between. The germline CDR1 and CDR2 sequences are MRHNA and SNTAGT. The CDR3 sequence is 15 residues long.

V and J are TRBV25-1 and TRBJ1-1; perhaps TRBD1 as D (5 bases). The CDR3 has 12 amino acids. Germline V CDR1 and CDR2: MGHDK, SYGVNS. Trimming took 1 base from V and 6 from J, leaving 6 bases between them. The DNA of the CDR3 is TGTGCCAGCAGTGAATTGGGGGCTGAAGCTTTCTTT. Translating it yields CASSELGAEAFF.

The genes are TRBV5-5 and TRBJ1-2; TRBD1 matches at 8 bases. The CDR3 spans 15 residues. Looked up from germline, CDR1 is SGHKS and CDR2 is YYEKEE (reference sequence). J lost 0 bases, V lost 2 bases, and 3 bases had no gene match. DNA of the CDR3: TGTGCCAGCAGCTTAAGGACAGGGACTAACTATGGCTACACCTTC. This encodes CASSLRTGTNYGYTF.

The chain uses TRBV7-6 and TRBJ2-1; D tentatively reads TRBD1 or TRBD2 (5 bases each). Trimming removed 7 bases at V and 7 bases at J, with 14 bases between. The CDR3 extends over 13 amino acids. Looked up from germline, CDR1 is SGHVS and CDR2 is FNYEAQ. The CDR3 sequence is CASKSWGNNEQFF. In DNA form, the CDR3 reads TGTGCCAGCAAATCTTGGGGGAATAATGAGCAGTTCTTC.

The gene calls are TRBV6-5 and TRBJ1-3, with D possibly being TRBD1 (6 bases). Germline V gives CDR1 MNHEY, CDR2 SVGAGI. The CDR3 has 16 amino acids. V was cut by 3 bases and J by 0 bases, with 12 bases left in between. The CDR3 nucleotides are TGTGCCAGCAGTTATTCCCCAGGGGTCTCTGGAAACACCATATATTTT. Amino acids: CASSYSPGVSGNTIYF.

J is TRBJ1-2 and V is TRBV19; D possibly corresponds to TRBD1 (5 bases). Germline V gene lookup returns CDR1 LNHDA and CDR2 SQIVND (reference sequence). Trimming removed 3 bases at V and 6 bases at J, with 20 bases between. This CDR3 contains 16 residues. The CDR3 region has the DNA TGTGCCAGTAGTATCAGAAGTGACAGCTGGGGAAATGGCTACACCTTC. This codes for CASSIRSDSWGNGYTF.

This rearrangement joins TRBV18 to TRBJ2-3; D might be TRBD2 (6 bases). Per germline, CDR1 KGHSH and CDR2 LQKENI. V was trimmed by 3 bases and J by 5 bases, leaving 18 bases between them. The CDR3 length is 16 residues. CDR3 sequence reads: CASSPSLAAVGDTQYF. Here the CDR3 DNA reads TGTGCCAGCTCACCTAGCTTAGCGGCGGTGGGAGATACGCAGTATTTT.

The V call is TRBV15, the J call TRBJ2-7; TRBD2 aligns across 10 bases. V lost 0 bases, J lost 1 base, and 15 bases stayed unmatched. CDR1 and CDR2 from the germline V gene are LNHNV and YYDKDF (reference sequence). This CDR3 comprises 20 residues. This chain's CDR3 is CATSRDFGTLAGGSSYEQYF. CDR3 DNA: TGTGCCACCAGCAGAGATTTCGGGACTTTAGCGGGAGGATCTTCCTACGAGCAGTACTTC.

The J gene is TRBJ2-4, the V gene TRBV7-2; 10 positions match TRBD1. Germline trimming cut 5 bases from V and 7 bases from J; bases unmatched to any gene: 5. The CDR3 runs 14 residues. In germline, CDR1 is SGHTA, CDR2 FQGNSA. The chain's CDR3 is CASSMTGGPNIQYF. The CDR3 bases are TGTGCCAGCAGCATGACAGGGGGCCCCAACATTCAGTACTTC.

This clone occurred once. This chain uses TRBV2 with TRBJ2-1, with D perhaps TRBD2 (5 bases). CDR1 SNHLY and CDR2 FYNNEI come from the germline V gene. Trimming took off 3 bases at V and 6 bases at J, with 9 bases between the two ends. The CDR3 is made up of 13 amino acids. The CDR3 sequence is CASSDGVTNEQFF. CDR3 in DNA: TGTGCCAGCAGTGACGGGGTAACCAATGAGCAGTTCTTC.

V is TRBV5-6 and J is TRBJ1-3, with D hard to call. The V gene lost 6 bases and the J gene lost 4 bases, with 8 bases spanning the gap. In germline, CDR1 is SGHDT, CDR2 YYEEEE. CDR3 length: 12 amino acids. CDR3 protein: CASTAGGNTIYF. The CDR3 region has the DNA TGTGCCAGCACCGCCGGCGGAAACACCATATATTTT.

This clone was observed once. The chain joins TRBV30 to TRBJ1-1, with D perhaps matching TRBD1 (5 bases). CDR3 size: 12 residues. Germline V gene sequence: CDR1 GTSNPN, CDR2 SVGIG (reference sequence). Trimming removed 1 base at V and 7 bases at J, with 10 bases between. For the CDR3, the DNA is TGTGCCTGGAGTGGGACCGGGGGTGAAGCTTTCTTT. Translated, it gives CAWSGTGGEAFF.

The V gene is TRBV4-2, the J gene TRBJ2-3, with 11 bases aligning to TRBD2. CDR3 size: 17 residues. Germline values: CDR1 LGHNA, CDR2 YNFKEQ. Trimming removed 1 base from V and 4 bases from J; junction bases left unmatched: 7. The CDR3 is CASSQGGLAVGSDTQYF. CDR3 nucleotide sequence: TGTGCCAGCAGCCAAGGGGGACTAGCGGTTGGCTCAGATACGCAGTATTTT.

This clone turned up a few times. This CDR3 is CAISEETTDHIQYF. The CDR3 region has the DNA TGTGCCATCAGTGAGGAAACCACTGACCACATTCAGTACTTC. The chain uses TRBV10-3 and TRBJ2-4; D not resolved. CDR1 is ENHRY and CDR2 is SYGVKD in the germline V gene. CDR3 length: 14 residues. Trimming removed 2 bases from V and 8 bases from J, with 13 bases in between.

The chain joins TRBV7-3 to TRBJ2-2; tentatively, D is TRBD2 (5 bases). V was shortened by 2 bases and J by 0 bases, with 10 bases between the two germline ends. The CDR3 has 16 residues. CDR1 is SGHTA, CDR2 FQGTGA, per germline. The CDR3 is CASSLYGSANTGELFF. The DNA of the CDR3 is TGTGCCAGCAGCTTATACGGTAGCGCGAACACCGGGGAGCTGTTTTTT.

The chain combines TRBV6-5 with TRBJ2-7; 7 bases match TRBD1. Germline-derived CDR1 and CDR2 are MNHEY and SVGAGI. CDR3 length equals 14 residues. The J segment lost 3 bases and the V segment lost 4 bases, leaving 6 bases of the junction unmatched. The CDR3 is CASSSGRQGYEQYF. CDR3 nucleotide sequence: TGTGCCAGCAGTTCCGGCCGACAGGGCTACGAGCAGTACTTC.

The CDR3, as DNA: TGTGCCAGCAGCCTGGCAACTGGGCGGGATGATCAGTATTTT. Amino acids: CASSLATGRDDQYF. The chain joins TRBV7-9 to TRBJ2-3; D possibly corresponds to TRBD2 (6 bases). From germline, CDR1 is SEHNR and CDR2 FQNEAQ (reference sequence). Trimming took off 5 bases at V and 12 bases at J, with 21 bases between the two ends. This CDR3 contains 14 residues.

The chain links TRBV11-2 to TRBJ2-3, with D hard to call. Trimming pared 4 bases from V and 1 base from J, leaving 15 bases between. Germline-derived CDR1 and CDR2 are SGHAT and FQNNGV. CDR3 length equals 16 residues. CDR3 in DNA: TGTGCCAGCAGCTCCATACGACCCAGCGGCACAGATACGCAGTATTTT. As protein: CASSSIRPSGTDTQYF.

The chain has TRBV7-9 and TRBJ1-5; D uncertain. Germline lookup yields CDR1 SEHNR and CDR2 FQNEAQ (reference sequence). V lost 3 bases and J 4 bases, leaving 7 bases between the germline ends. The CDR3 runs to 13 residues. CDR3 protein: CASSFGGNQPQHF. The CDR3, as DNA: TGTGCCAGCAGCTTTGGCGGAAATCAGCCCCAGCATTTT.

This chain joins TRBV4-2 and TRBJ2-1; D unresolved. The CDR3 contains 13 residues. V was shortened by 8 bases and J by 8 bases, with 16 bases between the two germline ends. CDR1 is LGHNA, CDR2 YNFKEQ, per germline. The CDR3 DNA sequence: TGTGCCAGCTCCCCTGGGAAGGTGGATGAGCAGTTCTTC. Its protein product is CASSPGKVDEQFF.

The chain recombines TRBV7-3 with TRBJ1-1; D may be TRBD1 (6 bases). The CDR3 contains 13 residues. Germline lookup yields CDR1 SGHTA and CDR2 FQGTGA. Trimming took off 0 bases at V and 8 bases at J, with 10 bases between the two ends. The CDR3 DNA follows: TGTGCCAGCAGCTTAACGAGAGACAGGGAAGCTTTCTTT. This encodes CASSLTRDREAFF. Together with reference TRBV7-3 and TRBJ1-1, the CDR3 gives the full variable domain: GAGVSQTPSNKVTEKGKYVELRCDPISGHTALYWYRQSLGQGPEFLIYFQGTGAADDSGLPNDRFFAVRPEGSVSTLKIQRTERGDSAVYLCASSLTRDREAFFGQGTRLTVV.

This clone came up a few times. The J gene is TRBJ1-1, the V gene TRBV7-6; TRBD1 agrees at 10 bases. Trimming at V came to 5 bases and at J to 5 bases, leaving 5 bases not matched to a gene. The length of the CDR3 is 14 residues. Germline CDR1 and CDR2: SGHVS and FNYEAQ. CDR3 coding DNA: TGTGCCAGCAGCCCCGGACAGGGGGTGACTGAAGCTTTCTTT. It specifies CASSPGQGVTEAFF.

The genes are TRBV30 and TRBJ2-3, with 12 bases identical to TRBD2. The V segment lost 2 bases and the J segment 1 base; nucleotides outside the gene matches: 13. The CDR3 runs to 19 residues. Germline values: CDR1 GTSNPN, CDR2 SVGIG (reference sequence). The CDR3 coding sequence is TGTGCCTGGAGTCAAACACTAGCGGGAGGCTCTCTGGGCACAGATACGCAGTATTTT. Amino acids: CAWSQTLAGGSLGTDTQYF.

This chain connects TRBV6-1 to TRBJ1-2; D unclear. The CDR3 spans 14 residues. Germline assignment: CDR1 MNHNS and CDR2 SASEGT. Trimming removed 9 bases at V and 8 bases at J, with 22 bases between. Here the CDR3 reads CASEFDGRARGYTF. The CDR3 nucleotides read TGTGCCAGTGAATTCGATGGCCGGGCGCGGGGCTACACCTTC.

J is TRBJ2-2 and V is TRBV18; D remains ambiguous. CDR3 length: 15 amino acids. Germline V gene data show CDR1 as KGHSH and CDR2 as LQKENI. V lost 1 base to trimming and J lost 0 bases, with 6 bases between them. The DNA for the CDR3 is TGTGCCAGCTCACCACGGGCCTCGAACACCGGGGAGCTGTTTTTT. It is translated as CASSPRASNTGELFF.

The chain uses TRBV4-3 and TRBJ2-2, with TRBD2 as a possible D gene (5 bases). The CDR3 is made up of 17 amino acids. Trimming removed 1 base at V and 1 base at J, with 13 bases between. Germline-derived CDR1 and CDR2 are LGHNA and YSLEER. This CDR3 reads CASSQAPAGVNTGELFF. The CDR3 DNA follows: TGCGCCAGCAGCCAAGCCCCGGCGGGTGTGAACACCGGGGAGCTGTTTTTT.

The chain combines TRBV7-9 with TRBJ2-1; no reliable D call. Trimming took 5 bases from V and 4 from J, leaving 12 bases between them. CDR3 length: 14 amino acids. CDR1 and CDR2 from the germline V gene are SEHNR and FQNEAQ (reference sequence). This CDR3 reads CASSPPLGYNEQFF. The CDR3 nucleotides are TGTGCCAGCAGCCCCCCCCTAGGGTACAATGAGCAGTTCTTC.